This T cell receptor (beta chain) emerged from a study of T-cell reconstitution after alpha-beta-depleted transplantation in children. Unique molecular identifiers featured in how the TCRbeta library was prepared. From the PCR reads, TCRdb called clonotypes with MiXCR, one entry per CDR3 protein. The sample has 90,000 to 95,000 distinct CDR3 sequences; 12% are singletons. This CDR3 has 15 amino acids. Trimming cost V 0 bases and J 7 bases; bases outside gene matches: 9. The germline V gene has CDR1 SGHRS and CDR2 YFSETQ. This clonotype was observed at least ten times. The chain is built from TRBV5-1 and TRBJ2-5; 7 positions match TRBD2. The sample here was PBMCs from the stem cell graft donor, taken from the stem cell graft. The receptor was derived from a human donor who donated a stem cell graft to a child with inherited bone marrow failure. The CDR3 reads CASSLGLASGGTQYF. CDR3 DNA sequence: TGCGCCAGCAGCTTGGGACTAGCTTCTGGTGGGACCCAGTACTTC.